This entry lists 3 T cell receptor beta chains sequenced from one sample in a study of monozygotic twins with inflammatory bowel disease. TCRdb reprocessed the 5' RACE reads and stores each CDR3 protein as one record, lacking DNA. This table lists some 300,000 distinct CDR3 sequences. The sample was blood. These receptors were collected from a human donor with ulcerative colitis or Crohn's disease, or a healthy co-twin of an affected twin (not recorded which).

V and J are TRBV5-1 and TRBJ1-4; TCRdb designates TRBD1, a call that cannot be tested without DNA. The CDR3 length is 17 residues. Germline V CDR1 and CDR2: SGHRS, YFSETQ. CDR3 sequence reads: CASSLRSAGSRDEKLFF.

The chain recombines TRBV7-9 with TRBJ2-7; the D call from TCRdb, TRBD1, cannot be confirmed without DNA. Per germline, CDR1 SEHNR and CDR2 FQNEAQ (reference sequence). The CDR3 runs 13 residues. This chain's CDR3 is CASSTSSGNEQYF.

The chain has TRBV27 and TRBJ2-7. This CDR3 contains 14 residues. The V gene's germline CDR1 is MNHEY and CDR2 SMNVEV (reference sequence). Here the CDR3 reads CASSLGQVNYEQYF.